This TCR beta chain was captured by sequencing in a study of glioma-infiltrating T cells. Notes on this clonotype: Its specificity is not known.

Study results and limitations: Gliomas, especially low-grade, showed above-expected tissue-blood divergence; non-neoplastic patients showed below. CDR3 overlap between tissue and blood was very small.

Amplification of TCR alpha and beta CDR3 regions from RNA used iRepertoire nested multiplex PCR. For one-step reverse transcription and amplification, about 90-400 ng of tissue mRNA or PBMC total RNA was used. Each CDR3 protein is one row after TCRdb ran MiXCR on the multiplex PCR reads. The repertoire holds approximately 190,000 distinct CDR3 sequences, with 32% as singletons. CDR3 length equals 12 residues. V lost 6 bases and J lost 10, with 14 bases in between. The germline CDR1 and CDR2 sequences are MNHNS and SASEGT. The chain combines TRBV6-1 with TRBJ2-3; D not certain. The TCR comes from a human donor with low-grade glioma or glioblastoma, undergoing nonglioma brain surgery, or in good health (not recorded which). Sequencing input: glioma tissue, nonneoplastic brain tissue, or PBMCs (not recorded which). The CDR3 region is CASSHTAAPQYF. The CDR3 bases are TGTGCCAGCAGCCACACGGCAGCCCCGCAGTATTTT.